This record covers a single T cell receptor beta chain. Its antigen remains unidentified. No clone much larger than this one lies a single base away; base qualities are absent. This sample was taken from a study of vaccination and CD4 T cells after COVID-19 (dated 2022 in TCRdb). For the wider study: SARS-CoV-2 positivity had been established in the convalescent patients by nasal swab PCR, and mild disease was recorded in eight to ten of these patients and severe disease in one. The convalescent cohort comprised six males and four females, including two Hispanic individuals, seven Caucasians, two Asians and one multiracial person. Two doses of either the Pfizer-BioNTech BNT162b2 vaccine (n=8) or the Moderna mRNA-1273 vaccine (n=2) were administered to participants. Post-COVID blood samples were collected from convalescent patients a median of approximately 100 days after diagnosis, with a range of roughly 30 to 161 days. Post-vaccine blood samples were taken a median of 72 days after the second vaccine dose, with a range of roughly 14 to 250 days. For stimulating the cultures, overlapping spike peptide pools were used, derived from SARS-CoV-2 as well as from the common cold coronaviruses HCoV-NL63, HCoV-OC43 and HCoV-229E. Control cultures received a CEFX viral epitope pool as the positive control, an HIV-1 Nef peptide pool as the negative control, or no peptide. In under 13 COVID-19 convalescent patients and a handful of infection-naive healthy vaccine recipients, researchers compared the spike-specific CD4+ TCR repertoire from before mRNA vaccination with the repertoire from after.

Library generation was performed with PCR. TCR sequencing of DNA from cultured CD4+ T cells used the Oncomine TCR Beta short-read assay at the Johns Hopkins FTIC core. The QIAamp micro DNA kit was used to extract genomic DNA from the cultured CD4+ T cells. Oncomine TCR Beta libraries from cultured CD4+ T cells were pooled with unique dual indexes and sequenced on an Illumina iSeq 100. On the authors' methods: Non-productive sequences were filtered out, and CDR3s that did not start with C, did not end with F or W, or were shorter than 7 amino acids were discarded. Antigen-specific clonotypes were identified with the MANAFEST web application by comparing peptide-stimulated wells with reference and other culture wells. An FDR below 0.05, an odds ratio above 5, and a productive frequency above 0.1% in at least two of three replicate wells were required for clones to be considered positive. Clonotypes that were significantly expanded in both SARS-CoV-2 spike wells and at least one common cold coronavirus spike condition were defined as cross-reactive. Similarity between CDR3 sequences was evaluated in R version 3.6.1 using Levenshtein distances (stringdist) and unrooted phylogenetic trees (ape). TCRdb reprocessing: public reads trimmed at Q25 with fastp, clones called with MiXCR, in-frame beta chains kept. Identical CDR3 proteins give one entry, which carries the most common genes and DNA. TCRdb's processing, not the authors', yielded these V and J calls. In all, the sample holds 9,500 to 10,000 distinct CDR3 sequences, and approximately 40% of those were seen once. The ten largest clones represent about 16% of the sample.

The trim is 3 bases for V and 7 bases for J, with a gap of 7 bases between the germline ends. Sequences MGHDK (CDR1) and SYGVNS (CDR2) are obtained from the germline V gene. The CDR3 sequence holds 12 residues, the cysteine and phenylalanine included. CDR3 DNA is the only sequence kept; it has 36 bases, read in frame from the first base. Broad study findings and their caveats: Relatively few convalescent patients were included in the study, and early timepoints after natural infection were not analyzed. Of the vaccine-specific clones found in convalescent patients, nearly all (304 of 307) were mono-reactive for SARS-CoV-2 spike instead of being cross-reactive with common cold coronaviruses. In convalescent patients, a median around 90% of post-vaccine SARS-CoV-2-reactive clones were detected only after vaccination, suggesting vaccine-specific priming. An increase in the median number of SARS-CoV-2-reactive clonotypes from approximately 21 after infection to 35 to 40 after vaccination was observed, but the change was not found to be significant.

The treatment or condition label on this specimen signifies: approximately 9-day PBMC culture with coronavirus spike peptide pools or control peptides (ViraFEST assay). The ViraFEST assay, used in the study, expanded antigen-specific T cells with peptide pools and then identified the expanded clonotypes through TCR sequencing. The convalescent patients' positive SARS-CoV-2 PCR tests fell between March and December 2020, which was before the Alpha, Beta and Delta variants emerged in the United States. Each well held roughly 2.2 million PBMCs cultured in IMDM containing roughly 5.5% human AB serum and approximately 9.4 IU/ml IL-2, with 9 to 10 ug/ml peptide pools added. On days 3 and 7, half of the culture medium was replaced with fresh IL-2-containing medium. After roughly nine days of culture, CD4+ T cells were isolated by negative selection using the EasySep CD4+ T cell isolation kit. Ficoll-Paque Plus gradient centrifugation was used to isolate PBMCs from whole blood, and the isolated PBMCs were then either used fresh or cryopreserved at -140C. Culture conditions were generally each tested in triplicate wells.

Sample: CD4+ T cells from blood, cultured in vitro. This TCR was recovered from a human donor who had recovered from COVID-19. Recombination connected TRBV25-1 to TRBJ2-1; possibly the D gene is TRBD1, per 5 matching bases. The nucleotide sequence is given as TGTGCCAGCAGTGACAGGGTAAATGAGCAGTTCTTC. The translation is CASSDRVNEQFF.